This T cell receptor (beta chain) was recovered during a study of blood T cell repertoires in COVID-19. Overall study context: The study drew acute and convalescent COVID-19 samples from the United States, Italy and Spain.

In the source study's methods: Amplification of reference gene primers was used by the study to estimate nucleated cell counts. Produced via immunoSEQ multiplex PCR; TCRdb's table is partial and in-frame only. The DNA gave D and trimming, while V, J and clone size come from that table. This sample carries approximately 150,000 clones, over 80% of them seen once, and the ten largest clones take under 15%. The CDR3 consists of 14 residues. Trimming shortened V by 4 bases and J by 0 bases, and 10 bases separated the two germline ends. The germline V gene encodes CDR1 SGHNT and CDR2 YYREEE (reference sequence).

The rearrangement links TRBV5-4 to TRBJ2-5; D is unclear. The sequence was obtained from a man between 65 and 85 years old who had recovered from COVID-19. What was sequenced was peripheral blood. DNA of the CDR3: TGTGCCAGCAGCCCAAGCCGGTACCAAGAGACCCAGTACTTC. Its protein is CASSPSRYQETQYF.